Each of the 20 T cell receptor beta chains below was sequenced from the same sample in a study of blood T cell repertoires in COVID-19. TCRdb's copy holds only in-frame clones and misses some; the assay was immunoSEQ multiplex PCR. The top ten clones hold about 1.9% of a sample with 86,000 or so clones, 91% of them seen once. Sequenced: peripheral blood. The receptors come from a woman between 45 and 60 years old in a cohort sampled during active COVID-19.

The gene calls are TRBV6-5 and TRBJ1-1; 9 bases map to TRBD1. CDR3 size: 13 residues. CDR1 is MNHEY and CDR2 is SVGAGI in the germline V gene. V lost 11 bases to trimming and J lost 1 base; unmatched junction nucleotides: 5. The CDR3 loop is CAGNRGPNTEAFF. CDR3 in DNA: TGTGCCGGGAACAGGGGGCCGAACACTGAAGCTTTCTTT.

The chain recombines TRBV11-3 with TRBJ2-3; 10 bases match TRBD2. The germline gives CDR1 SGHNT, CDR2 YENEEA. The CDR3 consists of 16 residues. V dropped 4 bases and J dropped 4; count of bases not matched to a gene: 8. The CDR3 DNA reads TGTGCCAGCAGCTCCGCCGCTAGCGGGAGACCAGATACGCAGTATTTT. It translates to CASSSAASGRPDTQYF.

The chain combines TRBV7-2 with TRBJ2-3; D is undetermined. CDR3 length: 14 residues. Germline V gives CDR1 SGHTA, CDR2 FQGNSA. Trimming took 5 bases from V and 2 from J, leaving 11 bases between them. The CDR3 spells CASSAEDPTDTQYF. In DNA form, the CDR3 reads TGTGCCAGCAGCGCGGAAGACCCCACAGATACGCAGTATTTT.

The chain has TRBV7-3 and TRBJ2-7, with D hard to call. The CDR3 has 17 residues. V was shortened by 6 bases and J by 1 base, with 22 bases between the two germline ends. Germline V gives CDR1 SGHTA, CDR2 FQGTGA. The CDR3, as DNA: TGTGCCAGCAGAAATAACGATAGACAAAGGAAATCCTACGAGCAGTACTTC. Protein: CASRNNDRQRKSYEQYF.

V gene TRBV15 combines with J gene TRBJ2-3, with D unclear. This CDR3 contains 13 residues. Looked up from germline, CDR1 is LNHNV and CDR2 is YYDKDF (reference sequence). V shed 2 bases and J shed 5 bases, with 8 bases lying between them. The CDR3 DNA reads as TGTGCCACCAGCAGAAAGATCGGAGATACGCAGTATTTT. Protein: CATSRKIGDTQYF.

This chain uses TRBV4-1 with TRBJ2-1, with 7 bases that match TRBD2. The CDR3 extends over 15 amino acids. Germline V gene lookup returns CDR1 MGHRA and CDR2 YSYEKL. Trimming took 1 base from V and 6 from J; bases not matched to a gene: 6. As DNA, the CDR3 is TGCGCCAGCAGCCAAGGGAGCCTAGCGGTCAATGAGCAGTTCTTC. This codes for CASSQGSLAVNEQFF.

This chain joins TRBV18 and TRBJ2-7; maybe TRBD1 (7 bases). With 2 bases removed from V and 6 bases from J, the gap between germline ends came to 17 bases. Germline values: CDR1 KGHSH, CDR2 LQKENI. There are 15 residues in the CDR3. CDR3 coding DNA: TGTGCCAGCTCACCAAGACAGGGATTGCGGGGCGAGCAGTACTTC. Translated: CASSPRQGLRGEQYF.

The chain links TRBV18 to TRBJ2-3; possibly TRBD1 for D (5 bases). V lost 5 bases and J lost 1, with 19 bases in between. The CDR3 totals 17 residues. Germline V gene data show CDR1 as KGHSH and CDR2 as LQKENI. CDR3 DNA: TGTGCCAGCTCATCGAGACAGCGTAGTCCCGGCACAGATACGCAGTATTTT. This encodes CASSSRQRSPGTDTQYF.

The chain carries TRBV18 and TRBJ2-1, with a possible D match to TRBD1 (6 bases). Germline lookup yields CDR1 KGHSH and CDR2 LQKENI. Trimming pared 8 bases from V and 5 bases from J, leaving 16 bases between. The CDR3 runs 14 residues. Written as DNA, the CDR3 is TGTGCCAGCGCAAGGGACACCTTTGACAATGAGCAGTTCTTC. Its translation is CASARDTFDNEQFF.

This clone has a handful of counts. The genes are TRBV6-1 and TRBJ1-6, with 9 nucleotides matching TRBD1. J was trimmed by 7 bases and V by 0 bases; bases with no gene match: 4. Germline V gene sequence: CDR1 MNHNS, CDR2 SASEGT. The CDR3 sequence is 16 residues long. CDR3 coding DNA: TGTGCCAGCAGTGAAGCGCCAGGGACAGGGAATTCACCCCTCCACTTT. Amino acid sequence: CASSEAPGTGNSPLHF.

The rearrangement joins TRBV5-4 to TRBJ1-2; the D gene is possibly TRBD1 (5 bases). The CDR3 consists of 15 residues. Trimming cost V 0 bases and J 0 bases, with 9 bases left between them. Per germline, CDR1 SGHNT and CDR2 YYREEE (reference sequence). CDR3 sequence reads: CASSLAGGANYGYTF. CDR3 sequence (DNA): TGTGCCAGCAGCTTGGCCGGGGGGGCTAACTATGGCTACACCTTC.

This chain uses TRBV29-1 with TRBJ2-3, with TRBD2 identical over 8 bases. Germline values: CDR1 SQVTM, CDR2 ANQGSEA. After removal of 5 bases from V and 5 bases from J, the junction contained 9 bases not matched to a gene. This CDR3 is built from 14 residues. The CDR3: CSVTLSGGIDTQYF. As DNA, the CDR3 is TGCAGCGTTACCCTCAGCGGGGGAATAGATACGCAGTATTTT.

This clone was found a few times. This chain joins TRBV6-6 and TRBJ1-3; TRBD1 is a possible D gene (5 bases). The ends were cut back, 2 bases at V and 0 bases at J, with 8 bases in the middle. The CDR3 totals 15 residues. Germline loops: CDR1 MNHNY, CDR2 SVGAGI (reference sequence). The CDR3 nucleotides are TGTGCCAGCAGTTACGAAGGGGACTCTGGAAACACCATATATTTT. Translation: CASSYEGDSGNTIYF.

The chain uses TRBV4-1 and TRBJ1-4; TRBD1 matches 8 bases. Per germline, CDR1 MGHRA and CDR2 YSYEKL. The CDR3 has 15 amino acids. V trimming: 1 base; J trimming: 7 bases; junction bases outside the gene matches: 5. The CDR3 region has the DNA TGCGCCAGCAGCCAAGTGGACAGGGCCCCTGAAAAACTGTTTTTT. Translating it yields CASSQVDRAPEKLFF.

The V gene is TRBV5-6, the J gene TRBJ1-2; D call uncertain. The CDR3 extends over 11 amino acids. The germline CDR1 and CDR2 sequences are SGHDT and YYEEEE. The ends were cut back, 4 bases at V and 4 bases at J, with 5 bases in the middle. The CDR3 loop is CASSISYGYTF. The CDR3 DNA reads as TGTGCCAGCAGCATCAGCTATGGCTACACCTTC.

The V gene is TRBV12-3 or TRBV12-4, the J gene TRBJ2-7; TRBD1 aligns across 11 bases. The CDR3 is made up of 13 amino acids. The V segment lost 4 bases and the J segment 4 bases; nucleotides outside the gene matches: 0. The CDR3 nucleotides read TGTGCCAGCAGTTGGGACAGGGGGTACGAGCAGTACTTC. Protein sequence: CASSWDRGYEQYF.

This CDR3 is CASSFTGGTQPQHF. CDR3 DNA: TGTGCCAGCAGTTTCACAGGGGGCACTCAGCCCCAGCATTTT. The chain is built from TRBV27 and TRBJ1-5; 9 bases agree with TRBD1. Germline V gene sequence: CDR1 MNHEY, CDR2 SMNVEV (reference sequence). V gave up 3 bases and J gave up 6 bases; unmatched junction bases: 3. CDR3 size: 14 residues.

The gene calls are TRBV28 and TRBJ2-7, with 12 nucleotides matching TRBD1. J was trimmed by 6 bases and V by 8 bases; bases with no gene match: 5. The V gene's germline CDR1 is MDHEN and CDR2 SYDVKM. This CDR3 is 13 amino acids long. CDR3 bases: TGTGCCAGCCGGGACAGGGGGCGTCTCGAGCAGTACTTC. Translating it yields CASRDRGRLEQYF. The full variable domain, rest sourced from reference TRBV28 and TRBJ2-7, is DVKVTQSSRYLVKRTGEKVFLECVQDMDHENMFWYRQDPGLGLRLIYFSYDVKMKEKGDIPEGYSVSREKKERFSLILESASTNQTSMYLCASRDRGRLEQYFGPGTRLTVT.

The genes are TRBV27 and TRBJ1-5, with 10 positions matching TRBD1. Germline V gives CDR1 MNHEY, CDR2 SMNVEV (reference sequence). Losses at the gene ends were 3 bases for V and 2 bases for J; bases not matched to a gene: 4. There are 16 residues in the CDR3. CDR3 in amino acids: CASSFSGTGGNQPQHF. CDR3 bases: TGTGCCAGCAGTTTTTCCGGGACAGGGGGCAATCAGCCCCAGCATTTT.

The rearrangement joins TRBV24-1 to TRBJ1-4, with no clear D. Trimming pared 3 bases from V and 1 base from J, leaving 11 bases between. The CDR3 has 16 amino acids. Germline lookup yields CDR1 KGHDR and CDR2 SFDVKD. The CDR3 spells CATSDPRGGTNEKLFF. The CDR3 DNA follows: TGTGCCACCAGTGATCCCCGAGGAGGAACTAATGAAAAACTGTTTTTT.